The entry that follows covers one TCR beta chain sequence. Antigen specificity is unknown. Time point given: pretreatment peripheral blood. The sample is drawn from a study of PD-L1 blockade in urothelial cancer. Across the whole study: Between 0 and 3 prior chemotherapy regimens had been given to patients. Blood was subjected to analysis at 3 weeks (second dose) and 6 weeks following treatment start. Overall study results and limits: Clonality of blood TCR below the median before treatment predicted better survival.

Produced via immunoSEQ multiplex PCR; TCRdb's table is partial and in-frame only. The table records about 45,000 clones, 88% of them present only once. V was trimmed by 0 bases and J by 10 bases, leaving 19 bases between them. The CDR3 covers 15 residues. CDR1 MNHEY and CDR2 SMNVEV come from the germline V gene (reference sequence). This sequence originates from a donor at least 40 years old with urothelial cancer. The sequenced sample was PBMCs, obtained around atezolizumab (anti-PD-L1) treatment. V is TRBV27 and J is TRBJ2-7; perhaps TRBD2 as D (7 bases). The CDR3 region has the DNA TGTGCCAGCAGTTTATCGGGTGACGGGGGGCGGGGTCAGTACTTC. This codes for CASSLSGDGGRGQYF.